Listed below are T cell receptor beta chains from one sample, sequenced in a study of blood T cell repertoires in COVID-19. Data came from immunoSEQ multiplex PCR; TCRdb stores just in-frame clones and leaves some out. Here the sample spans approximately 150,000 clones, roughly 88% being singletons. The sequenced sample was peripheral blood. The receptor source for this set is a man in his 70s with active COVID-19. Both conserved end residues are part of each CDR3. Each record gives: J gene, clone size, V gene, CDR3 protein. Not every row has a clone size; where given, it reads once, few, many or a size class.

TRBJ2-3	.	TRBV6-2/TRBV6-3	CASSFRHRTDTQYF
TRBJ2-1	once	TRBV6-5	CASSYKGQGGYEQFF
TRBJ2-7	.	TRBV5-4	CASSLQASKEQYF
TRBJ2-3	.	TRBV19	CASGSTDTQYF
TRBJ2-2	.	TRBV2	CASTGDREGDTGELFF
TRBJ2-5	.	TRBV6-5	CASSYPGRGRGETQYF
TRBJ2-2	.	TRBV27	CASSLGGGPAGELFF
TRBJ1-1	once	TRBV20-1	CSAPRGTEAFF
TRBJ2-5	.	TRBV24-1	CATRQAGRETQYF
TRBJ1-4	.	TRBV28	CASGPPRQGRREKLFF
TRBJ2-2	.	TRBV2	CASSEERDGELFF
TRBJ2-2	.	TRBV28	CAGQGAYGNTGELFF
TRBJ2-1	.	TRBV4-1	CASSQEEGRGDRFF
TRBJ1-1	.	TRBV30	CAWSPSWGSQNTEAFF
TRBJ1-1	.	TRBV5-1	CASSETDRGLKNTEAFF
TRBJ1-2	.	TRBV27	CASSTLENRLSNYGYTF
TRBJ1-2	once	TRBV27	CASSGGQGGGYTF
TRBJ2-7	.	TRBV5-1	CASSSQTSGSYEQYF
TRBJ2-7	.	TRBV7-6	CASSTQVGTSGKYGPYEQYF
TRBJ1-2	.	TRBV19	CASSIPGGTSTF
TRBJ1-1	.	TRBV5-1	CASSLVGDSRAEAFF
TRBJ2-1	.	TRBV5-1	CASSLAGTSKYNEQFF
TRBJ1-1	.	TRBV27	CASSFGQGDTEAFF
TRBJ1-1	.	TRBV3-1/TRBV3-2	CASTPGQGTEAFF
TRBJ1-1	.	TRBV7-3	CASSLGGVRTEAFF
TRBJ1-2	.	TRBV28	CASSSPLGGRSYGYTF
TRBJ2-1	.	TRBV15	CATSPGAPRVGGMGNNEQFF
TRBJ2-5	.	TRBV5-1	CASGTGDQETQYF
TRBJ1-2	.	TRBV24-1	CATSDNGWGGTGPSSWTF
TRBJ2-7	.	TRBV28	CASSPTGKGGEQYF
TRBJ2-3	.	TRBV5-4	CASSPQGQGGDTQYF
TRBJ1-6	.	TRBV27	CASSLWGQTINSPLHF
TRBJ2-3	.	TRBV7-3	CASSPGGDTQYF
TRBJ1-6	few	TRBV5-8	CASSRGQVHTNSPLHF
TRBJ1-5	.	TRBV6-2/TRBV6-3	CASSRQSNQPQHF
TRBJ1-3	.	TRBV10-3	CAIGGEGGTIYF
TRBJ2-3	.	TRBV24-1	CATSDAGQGVVDTQYF
TRBJ2-1	.	TRBV4-3	CASSQSGPLAVEQFF
TRBJ2-7	.	TRBV6-2/TRBV6-3	CASSYNLAGGISYEQYF
TRBJ2-1	.	TRBV7-2	CASSPAGASSYNEQFF
TRBJ2-2	.	TRBV15	CATSRDRGGGELFF
TRBJ2-1	.	TRBV7-8	CASSLGRARNEQFF
TRBJ2-1	.	TRBV11-2	CASSLIPRANEQFF
TRBJ2-3	.	TRBV2	CASTLVAGTDTQYF
TRBJ1-2	once	TRBV5-1	CASSLEAERGGYTF
TRBJ2-2	.	TRBV12-3/TRBV12-4	CASSFQGELFF
TRBJ2-7	.	TRBV5-1	CASSPGLAGGRGSSYEQYF
TRBJ2-7	.	TRBV7-9	CASSFSGPSYEQYF
TRBJ1-1	.	TRBV10-3	CAISEPDTGEDQAFF
TRBJ1-2	few	TRBV6-1	CASREALSEGYTF
TRBJ2-1	.	TRBV7-9	CASSTGLAGGNEQFF
TRBJ2-7	.	TRBV6-2/TRBV6-3	CASSDRHQYF
TRBJ2-1	.	TRBV25-1	CASSLSGTYNEQFF
TRBJ2-5	.	TRBV6-5	CASSYGAWETQYF